This note documents a single T cell receptor beta chain sequence. Its specificity is not known. The record originates from a study of T cell repertoires in cytomegalovirus infection. At the level of the study: From public TCR beta signatures came an indication of both CMV infection and matching HLA type. Study results and limitations: It was HLA-C-restricted CMV-specific TCR beta clonotypes that dominated the response ex vivo. Public TCR beta family frequency separated CMV-and-HLA carriers, including in an independent cohort.

With 6 bases clipped from V and 0 bases from J, the junction kept 16 bases outside the gene matches. Germline assignment: CDR1 LNHDA and CDR2 SQIVND (reference sequence). The CDR3 covers 19 residues. From the reads, TCRdb called clonotypes with MiXCR, one entry per CDR3 protein. The sample shows about 740,000 distinct CDR3 sequences, roughly 35% of them seen only once. The source material was PBMCs. This clonotype was sampled from a human donor in good health (CMV status not recorded). Some clones in this sample may be carry-over from other donors' samples. The V and J genes are TRBV19 and TRBJ1-5; 8 positions match TRBD1. CDR3 DNA sequence: TGTGCCAGTAGACCGCCCGGAGGACAGGGTATAGGTAGCAATCAGCCCCAGCATTTT. This codes for CASRPPGGQGIGSNQPQHF.